This note documents a single T cell receptor beta chain sequence. The germline V gene has CDR1 MDHEN and CDR2 SYDVKM. V was trimmed by 2 bases and J by 2 bases, leaving 4 bases between them. The CDR3 totals 13 residues. The data were obtained in a study of blood T cell repertoires in COVID-19. Across the study: Acute and convalescent COVID-19 samples came from the United States, Italy and Spain. From T cells, B-cell-depleted T cells, or PBMCs came the material, which was cDNA or gDNA.

In the study's own analysis: Amplification of reference gene primers provided the estimated nucleated cell counts. The assay was immunoSEQ multiplex PCR, and TCRdb's table has in-frame clones only and misses some. The V and J calls and clone size were taken over from that table, and D and trimming were inferred from the DNA. The data contain around 70,000 clones, roughly 84% of them seen just once; the ten biggest clones take up roughly 9.8%. The sequenced sample was peripheral blood. This sequence originates from a woman in her forties or fifties with acute or convalescent COVID-19. The genes are TRBV28 and TRBJ2-4; D uncertain. The DNA for the CDR3 is TGTGCCAGCAGTTTAATATCCAAAAACATTCAGTACTTC. This translates into CASSLISKNIQYF.